The source of this T cell receptor (beta chain) is a study of somatic mutations in cytotoxic T cells in rheumatoid arthritis. As for the study in general: Patients gave 30 ml EDTA peripheral blood immediately after diagnosis, prior to starting treatment. Selected populations of V beta antibody-stained T cells underwent flow sorting at nearly 100% purity; these encompassed V beta1+ cells subjected to TCRB sequencing.

Study outcomes and limitations: The study found no significant difference in CD8+ T-cell clonality between rheumatoid arthritis patients and age-matched healthy controls. Some patients, about an eighth of the roughly 60, had a largest CD8+ clone that exceeded 20% of CD8+ cells.

The sample holds one count of this clone. Its cognate antigen is unknown. Profiled with immunoSEQ multiplex PCR; TCRdb holds only in-frame clones, not every one. This sample has roughly 32,000 clones; around four fifths occur once, and the top ten carry 7.5% to 9.5%. Germline V CDR1 and CDR2: SGHTA, FQGTGA. CDR3 size: 20 residues. V lost 5 bases and J 0 bases, leaving 27 bases between the germline ends. The sequence was obtained from an adult with rheumatoid arthritis. V and J are TRBV7-3 and TRBJ2-3, with D unresolved. The material sequenced was CD8+ T cells sorted from blood. CDR3 residues: CASSNPPDLLNPTSTDTQYF. For the CDR3, the DNA is TGTGCCAGCAGCAACCCACCGGACCTCCTGAACCCGACTAGCACAGATACGCAGTATTTT.